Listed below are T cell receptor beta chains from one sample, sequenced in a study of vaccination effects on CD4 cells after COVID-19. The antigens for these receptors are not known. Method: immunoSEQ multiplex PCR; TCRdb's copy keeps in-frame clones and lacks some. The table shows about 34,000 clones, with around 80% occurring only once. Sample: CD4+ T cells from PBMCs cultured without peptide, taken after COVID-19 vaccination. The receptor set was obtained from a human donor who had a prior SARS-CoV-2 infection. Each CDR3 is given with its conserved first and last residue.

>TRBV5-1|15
CASSLGLAGVNEQFF
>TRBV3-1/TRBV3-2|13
CASSHRTAYEQYF
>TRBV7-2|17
CASSLAPRLAAYNEQFF
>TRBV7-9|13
CASSLGVQGEQYF
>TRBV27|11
CASSDNEWQFF
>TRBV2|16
CASRPRSGGYSYEQYF
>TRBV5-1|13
CASSQGPNEKLFF
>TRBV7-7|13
CASSQQAGTEAFF
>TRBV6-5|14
CASSFRRGSYEQYF
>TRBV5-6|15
CASSLTGRVEETQYF
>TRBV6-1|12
CASSETRYEQFF
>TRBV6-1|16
CASSDPAGRRSDTQYF
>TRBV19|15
CASSKGGAASQPQHF
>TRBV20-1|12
CSASVRGDEQYF
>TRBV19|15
CASSPRADRGGELFF
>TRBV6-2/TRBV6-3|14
CASSTQLFGYEQYF
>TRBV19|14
CASRILMDTGELFF
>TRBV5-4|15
CASSLLGARTGELFF
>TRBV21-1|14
CASSKCGNNQPQHF
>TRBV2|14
CASVEIRGYNEQFF
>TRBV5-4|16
CASSPTLTGNAETQYF
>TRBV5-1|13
CASSFRDTDTQYF
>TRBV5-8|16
CASSLASGSVIYGYTF
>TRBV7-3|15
CASSRGSAYTGELFF
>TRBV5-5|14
CASSLFQEAGGYTF
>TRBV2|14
CASSYRVTGTEAFF
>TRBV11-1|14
CASSLGVTTGEAFF
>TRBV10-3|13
CAISQGYNQPQHF
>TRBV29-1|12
CSVRTGSYGYTF